A selection of T cell receptor delta chains follows, all from one sample in a study of human gamma delta and Vdelta1 T cells. TCRdb re-analyzed the PCR reads via CATT. The sample records some 13,000 delta-chain clones, around 49% being singletons. No antigen has been assigned to these receptors. Sequenced input: Vdelta1 gamma-delta T cells from blood grown in culture (DOT cells). The origin of the receptors is a human donor in good health. Both conserved end residues are trimmed from each CDR3.

CDR3 length	J gene	V gene	CDR3 protein
17	TRDJ1	TRDV1	ALGEWSYWGDESVDKLI
19	TRDJ1	TRDV1	ALGAVPSLKWTGGNGSELI
11	TRDJ1	TRDV1	ALGEQLGTKLI
18	TRDJ1	TRDV1	ALGELPRTFFQEYTDKLI
20	TRDJ1	TRDV1	ALGELGPLGVLGDTRTDKLI
16	TRDJ1	TRDV1	ALVSQTGGLIYTDKLI
16	TRDJ1	TRDV1	ALGAPSYRGTVTDKLI
18	TRDJ1	TRDV1	ALGELRSLERDTYTDKLI
19	TRDJ1	TRDV1	ALGEISYPGGPKTYTDKLI
19	TRDJ1	TRDV1	ALGELLPFPPTAQYTDKLI
17	TRDJ1	TRDV1	ALGEGLRPRGPATDKLI
21	TRDJ1	TRDV1	ALGESAFLRWGFQGAYTDKLI
18	TRDJ1	TRDV1	ALGEHSLRLGVRYTDKLI
13	TRDJ1	TRDV1	ALGAPGLPGAKLI
21	TRDJ1	TRDV1	ALVFSTAGRDPHWGPYTDKLI
22	TRDJ1	TRDV1	ALGENPVVSWGDRRLRDTDKLI
19	TRDJ1	TRDV1	ALGELLLGSGWGIRGDKLI
11	TRDJ1	TRDV1	ALVRQAPDKLI
14	TRDJ1	TRDV1	ALGVQTLRFNARLI
20	TRDJ1	TRDV1	ALGRPGFAMLGEPRRTDKLI
21	TRDJ1	TRDV1	ALGEPPPVRLPTRGIATDKLI
16	TRDJ1	TRDV1	ALGEPPGGFRYTDKLI
23	TRDJ1	TRDV1	ALGELSTCLSYWGAHPRHTDKLI
19	TRDJ1	TRDV1	ALGENRPYILGDTLEGKLI
17	TRDJ1	TRDV1	ALGEGFPTWGKYTDKLI
13	TRDJ1	TRDV1	ALGEPLRLSNKLI
20	TRDJ1	TRDV1	ALGELGNPNGKLRRLNDKLI
16	TRDJ1	TRDV1	ALGEGYVLGEYTDKLI
17	TRDJ1	TRDV1	ALGELKPHLRSYTDKLI
17	TRDJ1	TRDV1	ALGELPGGGYAQGDKLI
17	TRDJ1	TRDV1	ALGELAFLTGDHTDKLI
19	TRDJ1	TRDV1	ALGEFYIPEDTPARTVKLI
19	TRDJ1	TRDV1	ALGELDRLQSGGLPSDKLI
21	TRDJ1	TRDV1	ALGESPRPYGGYTQLGTDKLI
19	TRDJ1	TRDV1	ALGPKTQFTVMRTRGNKLI